This T cell receptor beta chain was obtained from a study of beta chain features in type 1 diabetes. General observations from the study: Type 1 diabetes patients had TCRB CDR3s that were shorter (moderately but significantly so) in all four CD4+ subsets. Type 1 diabetes patients had VDJ junctions that carried fewer insertions and more deletions. Patients and controls would share equally any PCR tilt toward shorter templates. Within patients, naive, central memory and Treg TCRB repertoires seemed more similar than within healthy donors.

The CDR3 loop spans 13 amino acids. V gave up 5 bases and J gave up 5 bases, with 10 bases separating them. The germline CDR1 and CDR2 sequences are LNHDA and SQIVND (reference sequence). Investigators reverse transcribed all isolated RNA, so they sequenced expressed TCRB transcripts. This table comes from immunoSEQ multiplex PCR, and its TCRdb copy is limited to in-frame clones, with some not included. The data contain over 150,000 clones, roughly 7.1% of them singletons. Purity exceeded 95% in all sorted populations. On this clone itself: The target antigen is unknown.

The rearrangement links TRBV19 to TRBJ1-5; a weak D match, TRBD1 (5 bases). The sequenced sample consisted of central memory CD4+ T cells from blood. This receptor was taken from a woman aged 40 to 55 with type 1 diabetes. The DNA of the CDR3 is TGTGCCAGTAGTTCCCAGGGTGATCAGCCCCAGCATTTT. Residues: CASSSQGDQPQHF.